A single sample is the source of the 30 T cell receptor beta chains below, sequenced in a study of a mutant IDH1 vaccine in newly diagnosed glioma. Time point denoted: week 47, end of study. Mutant IDH1 20-mer peptide, at 300 ug, made up each vaccine dose, with topical imiquimod. Using immunoSEQ multiplex PCR, the repertoire was profiled, and TCRdb retains in-frame clones only, with some absent. The sample consists of about 52,000 clones, more than 75% of them appearing once. Antigens for these TCRs are unknown. The source material was PBMCs, sampled from a glioma patient whose treatment included an IDH1 peptide vaccine. These receptors originate from a woman between 35 and 50 years old with glioma. Some clones in this sample may be carry-over from other donors' samples.

This clone occurred a few times. V usage is TRBV6-5 and J usage is TRBJ2-3; weak D call: TRBD1 (6 bases). Germline assignment: CDR1 MNHEY and CDR2 SVGAGI. V shed 6 bases and J shed 6 bases, with 19 bases lying between them. This CDR3 comprises 15 residues. The CDR3: CASRPGHAVVDTQYF. CDR3 sequence (DNA): TGTGCCAGCAGGCCGGGACATGCCGTGGTGGATACGCAGTATTTT.

The chain has TRBV5-4 and TRBJ2-1; D tentatively fits TRBD1 or TRBD2 (5 bases each). Germline-derived CDR1 and CDR2 are SGHNT and YYREEE (reference sequence). The V end was cut by 1 base, the J end by 4 bases, with 9 bases between. This CDR3 comprises 14 residues. The CDR3 is CASSLWDGYNEQFF. The CDR3 nucleotides are TGTGCCAGCAGCTTGTGGGACGGGTACAATGAGCAGTTCTTC. The full variable domain, with the rest looked up from reference TRBV5-4 and TRBJ2-1, is ETGVTQSPTHLIKTRGQQVTLRCSSQSGHNTVSWYQQALGQGPQFIFQYYREEENGRGNFPPRFSGLQFPNYSSELNVNALELDDSALYLCASSLWDGYNEQFFGPGTRLTVL.

This rearrangement joins TRBV15 to TRBJ2-7, with D hard to call. The V gene lost 0 bases and the J gene lost 5 bases, with 11 bases spanning the gap. Germline assignment: CDR1 LNHNV and CDR2 YYDKDF (reference sequence). There are 14 residues in the CDR3. CDR3 bases: TGTGCCACCAGCAGAGATTTTCTAACGAACGAGCAGTACTTC. Translating gives CATSRDFLTNEQYF.

V is TRBV29-1 and J is TRBJ2-3; 8 nucleotides align to TRBD1. The V gene's germline CDR1 is SQVTM and CDR2 ANQGSEA. The V and J ends lost 6 bases and 1 base, in that order; junction bases with no gene match: 6. The CDR3 extends over 14 amino acids. CDR3 nucleotides: TGCAGCGTCCGACAGGGGATGGGCACAGATACGCAGTATTTT. The encoded protein is CSVRQGMGTDTQYF.

The chain combines TRBV4-3 with TRBJ1-4; 7 nucleotides match TRBD1. CDR1 and CDR2 from the germline V gene are LGHNA and YSLEER. Trimming at V came to 4 bases and at J to 13 bases, leaving 9 bases not matched to a gene. This CDR3 has 13 amino acids. The CDR3 loop is CASSRDREGVLFF. The CDR3 DNA follows: TGCGCCAGCAGCCGCGACAGGGAGGGCGTACTGTTTTTT.

This clone was recorded only once. The junction and the germline gene differ at one end; a read error may be behind it. The chain has TRBV11-2 and TRBJ2-7; D perhaps matches TRBD1 (6 bases). CDR3 length: 12 amino acids. Germline V gene sequence: CDR1 SGHAT, CDR2 FQNNGV. The CDR3 bases are TGTGCCAGCAGCCCCGGACAGAAGAGCGCAGGCTTC. It is translated as CASSPGQKSAGF. Supplemented by reference TRBV11-2 and TRBJ2-7, the full variable domain reads EAGVAQSPRYKIIEKRQSVAFWCNPISGHATLYWYQQILGQGPKLLIQFQNNGVVDDSQLPKDRFSAERLKGVDSTLKIQPAKLEDSAVYLCASSPGQKSAGFGPGTRLTVT.

This chain links TRBV5-6 with TRBJ1-1; tentative D call: TRBD1 (5 bases). The CDR3 is 15 residues long. Germline CDR1 is SGHDT and CDR2 is YYEEEE. Deletions cut 1 base from V and 2 bases from J, with 12 bases between. CDR3 bases: TGTGCCAGCAGCTTGCGGGGCGCCCTTAACACTGAAGCTTTCTTT. Protein: CASSLRGALNTEAFF.

This clone was seen just once. The V and J genes are TRBV29-1 and TRBJ2-3; D remains unclear. V lost 3 bases and J 4 bases, leaving 8 bases between the germline ends. Germline loops: CDR1 SQVTM, CDR2 ANQGSEA. The CDR3 sequence is 12 residues long. The CDR3 DNA reads as TGCAGCGTTGACGGTATCGCAGATACGCAGTATTTT. This translates into CSVDGIADTQYF.

This clone was detected a few times. The chain links TRBV4-1 to TRBJ1-5; no reliable D call. Per the germline V gene, CDR1 is MGHRA and CDR2 is YSYEKL. The CDR3 is 15 amino acids. V was cut by 1 base and J by 1 base, with 8 bases left in between. CDR3 loop: CASSQGGGSNQPQHF. In nucleotides, the CDR3 is TGCGCCAGCAGCCAAGGAGGAGGAAGCAATCAGCCCCAGCATTTT.

This clone was detected a few times. As DNA, the CDR3 is TGTGCCAGCAGCTCCAGGACAGTCAGCAATCAGCCCCAGCATTTT. Encoded protein: CASSSRTVSNQPQHF. The rearrangement links TRBV13 to TRBJ1-5, with D possibly TRBD1 on 6 matching bases. Germline CDR1 is PRHDT and CDR2 is FYEKMQ (reference sequence). Trimming left V 4 bases short and J 1 base short, with 11 bases between. The length of the CDR3 is 15 residues. Drawing the rest from reference TRBV13 and TRBJ1-5, the complete variable domain is AAGVIQSPRHLIKEKRETATLKCYPIPRHDTVYWYQQGPGQDPQFLISFYEKMQSDKGSIPDRFSAQQFSDYHSELNMSSLELGDSALYFCASSSRTVSNQPQHFGDGTRLSIL.

This clone is a singleton in its sample. The chain employs TRBV2 and TRBJ1-1, with 7 bases fitting TRBD1. The J segment lost 1 base and the V segment lost 8 bases, leaving 7 bases of the junction unmatched. The CDR3 is 14 residues long. From germline, CDR1 is SNHLY and CDR2 FYNNEI. The CDR3 DNA reads as TGTGCCAGCGATAAGAGGACAGGGAACACTGAAGCTTTCTTT. It specifies CASDKRTGNTEAFF. Full variable domain (outside the CDR3, taken from reference TRBV2 and TRBJ1-1): EPEVTQTPSHQVTQMGQEVILRCVPISNHLYFYWYRQILGQKVEFLVSFYNNEISEKSEIFDDQFSVERPDGSNFTLKIRSTKLEDSAMYFCASDKRTGNTEAFFGQGTRLTVV.

As regards this clone: A read error may produce the germline difference seen at one junction end. The CDR3 loop reads CVISDLAGATTGELFF. The CDR3 bases are TGTGTCATCAGTGACTTAGCGGGGGCTACAACCGGGGAGCTGTTTTTT. The V gene is TRBV10-3, the J gene TRBJ2-2; TRBD2 matches at 9 bases. Germline-derived CDR1 and CDR2 are ENHRY and SYGVKD. The CDR3 consists of 16 residues.

This clone was seen more than once but under ten times. V gene TRBV7-9 combines with J gene TRBJ2-2, with 10 bases lining up with TRBD2. The CDR3 consists of 15 residues. Trimming removed 6 bases from V and 6 bases from J; junction bases left unmatched: 7. Germline V gives CDR1 SEHNR, CDR2 FQNEAQ (reference sequence). The CDR3 region has the DNA TGTGCCAGCAGACCGAAGCGGGGGGGCCCCGGGGAGCTGTTTTTT. It translates to CASRPKRGGPGELFF. The full variable domain, completed using reference TRBV7-9 and TRBJ2-2, is DTGVSQNPRHKITKRGQNVTFRCDPISEHNRLYWYRQTLGQGPEFLTYFQNEAQLEKSRLLSDRFSAERPKGSFSTLEIQRTEQGDSAMYLCASRPKRGGPGELFFGEGSRLTVL.

This sequence joins TRBV10-3 and TRBJ1-1, with D hard to call. CDR1 is ENHRY and CDR2 is SYGVKD in the germline V gene. V lost 7 bases and J lost 1, with 7 bases in between. The CDR3 spans 12 residues. In DNA, the CDR3 is TGTGCCATCAACGACGGGAACACTGAAGCTTTCTTT. This translates into CAINDGNTEAFF.

V usage is TRBV2 and J usage is TRBJ1-2, with D unclear. The CDR3 is 12 residues long. With 7 bases removed from V and 5 bases from J, the gap between germline ends came to 11 bases. Germline CDR1 SNHLY, CDR2 FYNNEI. CDR3 in DNA: TGTGCCAGCATGGAGAGAGGGTATGGCTACACCTTC. This codes for CASMERGYGYTF. The variable domain in full, completed from reference TRBV2 and TRBJ1-2, reads EPEVTQTPSHQVTQMGQEVILRCVPISNHLYFYWYRQILGQKVEFLVSFYNNEISEKSEIFDDQFSVERPDGSNFTLKIRSTKLEDSAMYFCASMERGYGYTFGSGTRLTVV.

The gene calls are TRBV2 and TRBJ1-6; D not resolved. This CDR3 is built from 12 residues. Germline values: CDR1 SNHLY, CDR2 FYNNEI. V lost 5 bases, J lost 12 bases, and 11 bases lay in between. DNA for the CDR3: TGTGCCAGCAGTATCGGGGAGAGACCCCTCCACTTT. Translated: CASSIGERPLHF.

This clone was detected a few times. This sequence joins TRBV2 and TRBJ1-6, with 10 bases fitting TRBD1. This CDR3 contains 14 residues. V shed 6 bases and J 9 bases; nucleotides not matched to a gene: 5. Looked up from germline, CDR1 is SNHLY and CDR2 is FYNNEI. CDR3 nucleotide sequence: TGTGCCAGCAGCGCTGGGACAGGGGCTTCACCCCTCCACTTT. This sequence encodes CASSAGTGASPLHF.

J is TRBJ1-1 and V is TRBV9; no clear D. The V gene's germline CDR1 is SGDLS and CDR2 YYNGEE. Trimming removed 0 bases from V and 3 bases from J, with 9 bases in between. This CDR3 is 14 amino acids long. This chain's CDR3 is CASSVEDWDTEAFF. The CDR3, as DNA: TGTGCCAGCAGCGTAGAAGATTGGGACACTGAAGCTTTCTTT.

The CDR3 region has the DNA TGTGCCAGCGGCGGGACAGCCCAAGAGACCCAGTACTTC. Translation gives CASGGTAQETQYF. This chain joins TRBV9 and TRBJ2-5, with D maybe TRBD1 (7 bases). The germline V gene has CDR1 SGDLS and CDR2 YYNGEE. Trimming took off 7 bases at V and 1 base at J, with 11 bases between the two ends. This CDR3 contains 13 residues.

This sequence joins TRBV5-1 and TRBJ2-3; 11 positions match TRBD2. J gave up 6 bases and V 1 base, and 4 bases lay outside the gene matches. Germline-derived CDR1 and CDR2 are SGHRS and YFSETQ. CDR3 length: 15 residues. CDR3 loop: CASSLLAGGSDTQYF. The DNA for the CDR3 is TGCGCCAGCAGCTTGTTAGCGGGGGGGAGTGATACGCAGTATTTT.

The chain carries TRBV9 and TRBJ2-1; either TRBD1 or TRBD2 may supply D (6 bases each). Deletions cut 3 bases from V and 6 bases from J, with 13 bases between. The CDR3 contains 14 residues. Germline CDR1 is SGDLS and CDR2 is YYNGEE. This CDR3 reads CASSGGASFNEQFF. CDR3 coding DNA: TGTGCCAGCAGCGGGGGGGCCAGTTTCAATGAGCAGTTCTTC.

On this clone itself: This sample includes further DNA sequences coding for the same CDR3. The rearrangement links TRBV19 to TRBJ1-5; D remains ambiguous. From germline, CDR1 is LNHDA and CDR2 SQIVND (reference sequence). The CDR3 is 12 residues long. Trimming cost V 0 bases and J 7 bases, with 4 bases left between them. In DNA form, the CDR3 reads TGTGCCAGTAGTATAGAGGGGCAGCCCCAGCATTTT. As protein: CASSIEGQPQHF.

The chain has TRBV5-4 and TRBJ2-7; 9 nucleotides match TRBD2. V trimming: 0 bases; J trimming: 9 bases; junction bases outside the gene matches: 13. From germline, CDR1 is SGHNT and CDR2 YYREEE (reference sequence). There are 16 residues in the CDR3. The CDR3 bases are TGTGCCAGCAGCTTGGCGGGGCTAGCGGGGACAGAGTGGCAGTACTTC. Encoded protein: CASSLAGLAGTEWQYF. Variable domain in full (rest from reference TRBV5-4 and TRBJ2-7): ETGVTQSPTHLIKTRGQQVTLRCSSQSGHNTVSWYQQALGQGPQFIFQYYREEENGRGNFPPRFSGLQFPNYSSELNVNALELDDSALYLCASSLAGLAGTEWQYFGPGTRLTVT.

This clone appeared a few times. The chain combines TRBV7-9 with TRBJ2-2; no firm D call. V was trimmed by 2 bases and J by 6 bases, leaving 4 bases between them. This CDR3 region has 12 residues. Germline V gene lookup returns CDR1 SEHNR and CDR2 FQNEAQ (reference sequence). This CDR3 reads CASSLSAGELFF. The CDR3 region has the DNA TGTGCCAGCAGCTTATCGGCCGGGGAGCTGTTTTTT. Full variable domain (outside the CDR3, taken from reference TRBV7-9 and TRBJ2-2): DTGVSQNPRHKITKRGQNVTFRCDPISEHNRLYWYRQTLGQGPEFLTYFQNEAQLEKSRLLSDRFSAERPKGSFSTLEIQRTEQGDSAMYLCASSLSAGELFFGEGSRLTVL.

The chain has TRBV9 and TRBJ2-1; possible D gene TRBD2, 6 bases. The CDR3 covers 15 residues. Germline loops: CDR1 SGDLS, CDR2 YYNGEE. V lost 4 bases and J 0 bases, leaving 11 bases between the germline ends. The CDR3 DNA reads TGTGCCAGCAGCTTAGCGGTTAGCTCCTACAATGAGCAGTTCTTC. Translating it yields CASSLAVSSYNEQFF.

This rearrangement joins TRBV2 to TRBJ1-3, with D tentatively TRBD1 (5 bases). Between the trimmed V and J ends, which lost 8 bases and 1 base, there was a span of 12 bases. The germline V gene has CDR1 SNHLY and CDR2 FYNNEI. The CDR3 loop spans 14 amino acids. The CDR3 bases are TGTGCCAGCGACACGGGGACGTCTGGAAACACCATATATTTT. This codes for CASDTGTSGNTIYF.

This chain links TRBV19 with TRBJ2-6; 7 nucleotides match TRBD1. The CDR3 length is 17 residues. V lost 5 bases, J lost 0 bases, and 7 bases stayed unmatched. The germline V gene has CDR1 LNHDA and CDR2 SQIVND (reference sequence). Written as DNA, the CDR3 is TGTGCCAGTAGTTTAGGGGGACAGAGCTCTGGGGCCAACGTCCTGACTTTC. It codes for CASSLGGQSSGANVLTF.

The V and J genes are TRBV5-1 and TRBJ1-2, with TRBD1 matching over 12 bases. J was trimmed by 6 bases and V by 3 bases; bases with no gene match: 15. Germline values: CDR1 SGHRS, CDR2 YFSETQ. The CDR3 spans 18 residues. The CDR3 region is CASSSGPGTGGLRDGYTF. Here the CDR3 DNA reads TGCGCCAGCAGCTCGGGCCCCGGGACAGGGGGCCTACGGGATGGCTACACCTTC.

The CDR3 sequence is CATSRGPPGPYNEQFF. CDR3 nucleotides: TGTGCCACCAGCAGAGGGCCCCCGGGCCCCTACAATGAGCAGTTCTTC. The chain recombines TRBV15 with TRBJ2-1, with D uncertain. CDR3 length equals 16 residues. Trimming shortened V by 1 base and J by 2 bases, and 12 bases separated the two germline ends. Per germline, CDR1 LNHNV and CDR2 YYDKDF (reference sequence).

This clone has a single count. The chain links TRBV6-6 to TRBJ1-2; 7 bases are a match to TRBD1. This CDR3 contains 12 residues. Germline V CDR1 and CDR2: MNHNY, SVGAGI (reference sequence). After removal of 6 bases from V and 8 bases from J, the junction contained 6 bases not matched to a gene. CDR3 residues: CASSPGGEGYTF. DNA of the CDR3: TGTGCCAGCAGCCCAGGGGGAGAAGGCTACACCTTC.